The entry below describes one T cell receptor beta chain. The antigen remains unidentified. This sample was included in a study of cytomegalovirus exposure and HLA in healthy donors. About the study: About 80 million unique TCRs, all from HLA-typed donors, were included in an early release of the data. Findings of the study overall: There were some V segments, including TRBV6-2 and TRBV6-3, excluded as indistinguishable. According to the study, roughly 180 TCR beta chains were cytomegalovirus-associated. Certain sequence variants were highly shared and formed a cluster, and this cluster was likely a sequencing artifact.

60 Vbeta and 13 Jbeta primers were used in PCR. Here immunoSEQ multiplex PCR was the method, and the copy in TCRdb shows in-frame clones only, minus some. Altogether 150,000 or so clones are present, 82% being singletons, with the ten largest covering more than 8%. Germline V gene lookup returns CDR1 SGHDT and CDR2 YYEEEE. The length of the CDR3 is 15 residues. Germline trimming cut 4 bases from V and 3 bases from J; bases unmatched to any gene: 10. This receptor was obtained from a male donor in good health and CMV-seropositive. The source material was PBMCs. V and J are TRBV5-6 and TRBJ2-7, with 7 nucleotides matching TRBD2. The CDR3 bases are TGTGCCAGCAGCCCTGGCGGGAGTAGCGGCTACGAGCAGTACTTC. It codes for CASSPGGSSGYEQYF.